This T cell receptor beta chain was identified in a study of tumor-infiltrating lymphocytes in localized non-small cell lung cancer (dated by TCRdb to the early 2020s). For context, the study as a whole: The cohort covered several histologies, both smokers and never-smokers, and patients whose samples were collected after neoadjuvant chemotherapy. A total of over 45 patients were included in the paired tumor versus uninvolved lung comparison of immunoSEQ T-cell fraction. From each patient came resected tumor tissue plus uninvolved lung tissue from that same patient, and the uninvolved lung tissue was described as non-adjacent to the tumor. TCR sequencing was one of several integrated assays, alongside flow cytometry, multiplex immunofluorescence, RNA-seq, exome sequencing and proteomics, applied to the same patients. In total, the ICON cohort consisted of 150 surgical patients with localized non-small cell lung cancer who had their tumors resected. Study-wide findings and limitations: Because different pieces of the same tissue were used for different assays, technical variation could not be separated from intratumor heterogeneity. Because assay coverage varied across patients depending on available tissue quantity, TCR sequencing was performed for only a subset of the cohort. No difference in TCR-derived T-cell fraction was observed between the flow cytometry-defined immunotypes IM1 (good prognosis) and IM2 (poor prognosis). TCRbeta sequencing supported higher T cell infiltration in tumors than in uninvolved lung tissue, consistent with immunofluorescence CD3 counts.

V and J are truncated by 2 bases and 7 bases respectively, leaving an intervening sequence of 11 bases. Inclusive of the bounding cysteine and phenylalanine, the CDR3 is 13 residues long. The read is trimmed to its CDR3 DNA, 39 bases read in frame from base 1. CDR1 and CDR2 (MNHEY, SVGAGI) derive from the germline V gene. Regarding this clone: Its antigen has not been determined. No qualities accompany the bases; no much larger clone lies one base away.

ICON enrollment began in early 2016, and the last patient was enrolled in late 2018. A subcohort of 70 to 85 patients provided fresh tumor and matched uninvolved tissue for in-depth immune analyses, with TCR sequencing among those analyses. TCR sequencing was performed on DNA isolated from bulk tissue, without cell sorting. The T-cell fraction in tumor and uninvolved lung tissue was obtained from TCR sequencing using the immunoSEQ assay. As for the original processing: To analyze survival, patients were divided into a high T-cell fraction group (upper tertile) and a low T-cell fraction group (lower two tertiles), and the two groups were compared using a log-rank test. A signed-rank test was used to test paired tumor versus uninvolved lung differences in T-cell fraction. TCRdb's version of the immuneACCESS table is confined to in-frame rearrangements and falls short of the full clone set. An unresolved V gene accounts for under half of the shortfall where checked; the remainder is of unknown origin. Clonal size and the V and J genes are those of that table, whereas D and trimming came from the DNA. For this sample the table gives thousands of clones, of which roughly 75% were detected only once. The top ten clonotypes cover 5.7% of the sample.

The chain employs TRBV6-5 and TRBJ1-1; the D gene cannot be resolved reliably. The receptor comes from a human donor with non-small cell lung cancer. Sequences were obtained from uninvolved lung tissue not adjacent to the tumor. The CDR3 here reads CASSYRGEREAFF. The DNA reads as follows: TGTGCCAGCAGTTACCGCGGAGAACGTGAAGCTTTCTTT.